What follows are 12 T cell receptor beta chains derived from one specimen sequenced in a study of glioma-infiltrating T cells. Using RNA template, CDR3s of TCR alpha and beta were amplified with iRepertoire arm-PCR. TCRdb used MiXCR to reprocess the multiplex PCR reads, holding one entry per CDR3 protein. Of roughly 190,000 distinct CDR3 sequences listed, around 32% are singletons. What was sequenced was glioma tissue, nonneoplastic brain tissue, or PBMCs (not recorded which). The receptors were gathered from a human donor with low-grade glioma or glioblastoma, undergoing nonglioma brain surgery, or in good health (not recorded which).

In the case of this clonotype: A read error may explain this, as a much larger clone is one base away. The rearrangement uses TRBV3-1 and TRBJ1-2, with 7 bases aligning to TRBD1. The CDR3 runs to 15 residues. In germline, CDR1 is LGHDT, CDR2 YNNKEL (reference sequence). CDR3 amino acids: CARSQDPTGDYGYTF. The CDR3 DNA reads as TGTGCCAGAAGCCAAGATCCTACAGGGGACTATGGCTACACCTTC.

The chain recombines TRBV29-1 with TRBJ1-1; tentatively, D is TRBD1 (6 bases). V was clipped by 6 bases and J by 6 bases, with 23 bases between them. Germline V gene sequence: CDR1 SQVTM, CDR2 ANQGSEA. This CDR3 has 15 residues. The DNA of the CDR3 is TGCAGCGTCATTCTCGGACTGGTGGGGGGCGCTGAAGCTTTCTTT. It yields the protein CSVILGLVGGAEAFF.

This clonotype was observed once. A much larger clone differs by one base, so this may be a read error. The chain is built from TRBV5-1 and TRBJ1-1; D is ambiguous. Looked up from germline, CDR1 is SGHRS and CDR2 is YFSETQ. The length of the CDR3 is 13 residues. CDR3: CASSQGPNTKAFF. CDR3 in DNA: TGCGCCAGCAGCCAAGGCCCGAACACTAAAGCTTTCTTT.

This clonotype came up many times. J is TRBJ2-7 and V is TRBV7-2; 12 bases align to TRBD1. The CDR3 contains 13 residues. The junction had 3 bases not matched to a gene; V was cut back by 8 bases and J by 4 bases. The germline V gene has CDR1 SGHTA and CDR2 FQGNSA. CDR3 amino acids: CASGGQGAYEQYF. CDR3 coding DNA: TGTGCCAGCGGGGGACAGGGGGCGTACGAGCAGTACTTC.

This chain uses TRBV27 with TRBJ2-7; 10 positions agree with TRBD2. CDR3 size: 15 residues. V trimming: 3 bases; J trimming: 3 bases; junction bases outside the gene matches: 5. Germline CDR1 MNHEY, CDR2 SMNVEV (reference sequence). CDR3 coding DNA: TGTGCCAGCAGTTTCGTGGCTAGCGGGAGCTACGAGCAGTACTTC. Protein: CASSFVASGSYEQYF.

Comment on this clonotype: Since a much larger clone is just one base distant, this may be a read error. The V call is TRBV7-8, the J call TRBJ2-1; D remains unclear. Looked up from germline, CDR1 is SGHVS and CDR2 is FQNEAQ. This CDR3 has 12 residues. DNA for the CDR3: TGTGCCAGCAGCTTAGAGGTCCTCCCCCAGCTCTTC. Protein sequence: CASSLEVLPQLF.

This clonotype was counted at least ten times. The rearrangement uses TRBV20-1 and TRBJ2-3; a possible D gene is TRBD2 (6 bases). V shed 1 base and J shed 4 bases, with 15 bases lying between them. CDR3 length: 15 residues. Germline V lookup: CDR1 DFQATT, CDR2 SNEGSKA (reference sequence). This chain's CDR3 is CSARVPGVGSDTQYF. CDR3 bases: TGCAGTGCTAGAGTTCCGGGAGTGGGCTCAGATACGCAGTATTTT.

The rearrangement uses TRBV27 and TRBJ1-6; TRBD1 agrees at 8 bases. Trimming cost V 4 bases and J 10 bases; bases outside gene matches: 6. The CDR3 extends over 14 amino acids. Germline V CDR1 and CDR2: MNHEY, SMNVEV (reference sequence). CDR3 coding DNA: TGTGCCAGCAGTTGGACAGGGTCTAGCTCACCCCTCCACTTT. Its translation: CASSWTGSSSPLHF.

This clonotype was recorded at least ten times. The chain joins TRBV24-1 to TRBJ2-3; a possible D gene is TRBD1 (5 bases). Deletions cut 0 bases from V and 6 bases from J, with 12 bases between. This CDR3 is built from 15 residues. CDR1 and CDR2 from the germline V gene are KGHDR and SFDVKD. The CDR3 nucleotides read TGTGCCACCAGTGATTTGCAGGGCGTCTCGGATACGCAGTATTTT. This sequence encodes CATSDLQGVSDTQYF.

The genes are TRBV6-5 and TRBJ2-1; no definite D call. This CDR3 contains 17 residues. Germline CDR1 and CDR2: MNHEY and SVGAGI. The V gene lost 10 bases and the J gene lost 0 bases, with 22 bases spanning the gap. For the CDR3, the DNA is TGTGCCATCACCACCCGTGGGGTATACCTCTCCTACAATGAGCAGTTCTTC. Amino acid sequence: CAITTRGVYLSYNEQFF.

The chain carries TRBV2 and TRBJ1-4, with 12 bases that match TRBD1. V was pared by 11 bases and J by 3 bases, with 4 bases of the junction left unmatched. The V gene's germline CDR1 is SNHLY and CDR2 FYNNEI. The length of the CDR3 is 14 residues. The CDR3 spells CAGGQGAANEKLFF. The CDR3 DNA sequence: TGTGCCGGGGGACAGGGGGCGGCTAATGAAAAACTGTTTTTT.

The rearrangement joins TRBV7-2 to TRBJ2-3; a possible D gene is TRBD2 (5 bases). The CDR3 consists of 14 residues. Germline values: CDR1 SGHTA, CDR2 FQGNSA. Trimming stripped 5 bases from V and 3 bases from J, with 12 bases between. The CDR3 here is CASSPTGKTDTQYF. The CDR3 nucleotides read TGTGCCAGCAGCCCCACGGGGAAAACAGATACGCAGTATTTT.